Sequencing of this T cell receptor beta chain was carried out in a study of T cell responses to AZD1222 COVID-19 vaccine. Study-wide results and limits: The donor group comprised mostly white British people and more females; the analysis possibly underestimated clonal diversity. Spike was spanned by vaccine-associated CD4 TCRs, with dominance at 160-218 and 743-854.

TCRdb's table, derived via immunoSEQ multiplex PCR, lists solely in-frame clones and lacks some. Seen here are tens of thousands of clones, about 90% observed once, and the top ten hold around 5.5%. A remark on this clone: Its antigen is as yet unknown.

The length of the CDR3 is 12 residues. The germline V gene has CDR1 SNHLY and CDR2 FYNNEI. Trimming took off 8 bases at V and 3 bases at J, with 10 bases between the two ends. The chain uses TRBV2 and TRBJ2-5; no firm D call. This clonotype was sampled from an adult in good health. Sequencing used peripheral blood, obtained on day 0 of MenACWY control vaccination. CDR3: CASSEWKETQYF. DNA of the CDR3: TGTGCCAGCTCTGAGTGGAAAGAGACCCAGTACTTC.